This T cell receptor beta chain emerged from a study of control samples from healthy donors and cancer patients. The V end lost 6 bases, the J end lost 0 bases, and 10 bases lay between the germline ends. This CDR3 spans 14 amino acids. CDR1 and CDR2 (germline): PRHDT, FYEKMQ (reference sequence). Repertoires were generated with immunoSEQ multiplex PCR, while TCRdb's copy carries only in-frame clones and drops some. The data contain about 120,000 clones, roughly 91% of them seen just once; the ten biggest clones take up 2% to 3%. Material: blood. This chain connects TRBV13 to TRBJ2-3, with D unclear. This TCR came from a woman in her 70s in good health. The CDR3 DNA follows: TGTGCCAGCAGTCGGTTGTCTAGCACAGATACGCAGTATTTT. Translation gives CASSRLSSTDTQYF.